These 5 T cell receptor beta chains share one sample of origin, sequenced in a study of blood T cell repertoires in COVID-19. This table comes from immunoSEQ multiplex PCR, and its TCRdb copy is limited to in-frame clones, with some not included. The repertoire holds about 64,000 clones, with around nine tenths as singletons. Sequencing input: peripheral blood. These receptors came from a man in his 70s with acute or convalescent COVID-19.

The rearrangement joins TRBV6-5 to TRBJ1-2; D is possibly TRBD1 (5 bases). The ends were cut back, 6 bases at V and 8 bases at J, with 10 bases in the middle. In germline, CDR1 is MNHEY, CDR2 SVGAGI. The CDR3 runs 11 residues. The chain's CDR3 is CASSWTIGYTF. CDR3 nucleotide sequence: TGTGCCAGCAGCTGGACAATCGGCTACACCTTC.

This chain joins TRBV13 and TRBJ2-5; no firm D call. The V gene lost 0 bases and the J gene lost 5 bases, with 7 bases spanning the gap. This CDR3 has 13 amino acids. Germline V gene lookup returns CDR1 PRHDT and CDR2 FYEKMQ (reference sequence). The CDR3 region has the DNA TGTGCCAGCAGCTTAGGGGTCCGGGAGACCCAGTACTTC. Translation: CASSLGVRETQYF.

The CDR3 spells CATSDLGDTPFAGELFF. Written as DNA, the CDR3 is TGTGCCACCAGTGATTTGGGGGACACCCCATTCGCCGGGGAGCTGTTTTTT. The V call is TRBV24-1, the J call TRBJ2-2, with D possibly matching TRBD1 (6 bases). Germline CDR1 is KGHDR and CDR2 is SFDVKD. The CDR3 covers 17 residues. V lost 0 bases, J lost 6 bases, and 16 bases lay in between.

As DNA, the CDR3 is TGTGCCACCAGCAGGCCCTCGGACACTGAAGCTTTCTTT. The encoded protein is CATSRPSDTEAFF. The V gene is TRBV15, the J gene TRBJ1-1; D remains ambiguous. This CDR3 is built from 13 residues. V was pared by 3 bases and J by 3 bases, with 8 bases between. Germline loops: CDR1 LNHNV, CDR2 YYDKDF (reference sequence).

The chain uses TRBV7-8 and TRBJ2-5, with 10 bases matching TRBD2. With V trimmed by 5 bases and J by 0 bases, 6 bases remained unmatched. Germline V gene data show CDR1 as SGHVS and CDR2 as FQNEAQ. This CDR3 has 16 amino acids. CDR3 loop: CASSPQAGGYQETQYF. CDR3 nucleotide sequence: TGTGCCAGCAGCCCCCAAGCGGGGGGGTACCAAGAGACCCAGTACTTC.